This T cell receptor beta chain was identified during a study of CD8 T cells in Susac syndrome. Random hexamers were used to reverse transcribe roughly 0.45 to 1 ug of RNA. The immunoSEQ assay covered 54 Vbeta and 13 Jbeta segments for CDR3. TCRdb ran MiXCR on the immunoSEQ multiplex PCR reads and lists one entry per CDR3 protein. Of 160,000 or so distinct CDR3 sequences listed, 94% are singletons. TCR beta from blood CD8+ and CD4+ T cells was sequenced. It was negative isolation that provided the CD8+ and CD4+ T cells, whereas TEMRA cells were enriched by FACS. Sequenced sample: CD8+ T cells from PBMCs. The source is a human donor with multiple sclerosis.

CDR3 sequence (DNA): TGTGCCAGCAGCCCACCGATTTCCGGGGAGCTGTTTTTT. Protein: CASSPPISGELFF. This chain links TRBV9 with TRBJ2-2, with D unclear. This CDR3 spans 13 amino acids. Trimming stripped 4 bases from V and 6 bases from J, with 10 bases between. Germline assignment: CDR1 SGDLS and CDR2 YYNGEE.